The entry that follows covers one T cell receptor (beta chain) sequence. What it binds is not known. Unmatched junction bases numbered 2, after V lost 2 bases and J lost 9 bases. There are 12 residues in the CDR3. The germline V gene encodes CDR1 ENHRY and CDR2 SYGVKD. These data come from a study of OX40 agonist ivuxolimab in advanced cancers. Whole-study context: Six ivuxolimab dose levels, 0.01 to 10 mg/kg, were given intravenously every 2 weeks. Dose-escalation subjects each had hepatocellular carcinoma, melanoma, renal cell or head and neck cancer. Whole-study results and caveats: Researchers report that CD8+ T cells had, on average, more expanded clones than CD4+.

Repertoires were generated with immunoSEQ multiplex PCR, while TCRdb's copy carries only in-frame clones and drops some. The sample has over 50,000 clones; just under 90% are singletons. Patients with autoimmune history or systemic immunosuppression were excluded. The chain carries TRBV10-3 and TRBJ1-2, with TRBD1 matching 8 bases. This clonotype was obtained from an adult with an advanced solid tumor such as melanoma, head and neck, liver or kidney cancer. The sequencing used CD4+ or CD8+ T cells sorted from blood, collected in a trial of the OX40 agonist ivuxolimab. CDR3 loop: CAISEDRGRYTF. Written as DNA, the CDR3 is TGTGCCATCAGTGAGGACAGGGGCCGCTACACCTTC.